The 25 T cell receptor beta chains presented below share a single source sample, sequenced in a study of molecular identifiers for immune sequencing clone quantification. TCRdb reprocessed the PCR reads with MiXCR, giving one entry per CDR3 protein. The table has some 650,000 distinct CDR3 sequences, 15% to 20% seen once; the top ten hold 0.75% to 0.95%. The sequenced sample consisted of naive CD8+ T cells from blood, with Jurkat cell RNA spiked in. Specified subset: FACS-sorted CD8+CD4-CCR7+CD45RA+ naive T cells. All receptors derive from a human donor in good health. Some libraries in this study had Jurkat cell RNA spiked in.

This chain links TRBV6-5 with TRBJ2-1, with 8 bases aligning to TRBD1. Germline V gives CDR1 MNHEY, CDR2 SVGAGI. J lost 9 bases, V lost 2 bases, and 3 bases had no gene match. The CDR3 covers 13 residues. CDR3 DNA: TGTGCCAGCAGTTACGGACAGGGTGGTGAGCAGTTCTTC. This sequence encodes CASSYGQGGEQFF.

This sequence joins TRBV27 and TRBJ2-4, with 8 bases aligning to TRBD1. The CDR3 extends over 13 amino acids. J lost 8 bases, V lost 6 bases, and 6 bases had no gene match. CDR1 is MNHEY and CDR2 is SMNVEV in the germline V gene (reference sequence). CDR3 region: CASSPQGVDIQYF. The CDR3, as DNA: TGTGCCAGCAGCCCACAGGGGGTCGACATTCAGTACTTC.

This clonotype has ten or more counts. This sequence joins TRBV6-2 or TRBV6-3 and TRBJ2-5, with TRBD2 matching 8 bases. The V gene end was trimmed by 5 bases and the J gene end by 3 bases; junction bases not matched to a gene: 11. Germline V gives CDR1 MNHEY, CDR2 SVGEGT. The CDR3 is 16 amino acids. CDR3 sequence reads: CASSPPDSGDKETQYF. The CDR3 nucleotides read TGTGCCAGCAGTCCCCCGGATAGCGGGGATAAAGAGACCCAGTACTTC.

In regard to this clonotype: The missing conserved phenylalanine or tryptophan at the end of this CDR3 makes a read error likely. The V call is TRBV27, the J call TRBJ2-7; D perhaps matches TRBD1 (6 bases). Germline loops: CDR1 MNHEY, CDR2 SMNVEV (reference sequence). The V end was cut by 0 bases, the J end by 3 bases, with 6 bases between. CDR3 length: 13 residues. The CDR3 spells CASSLSGHYEQYL. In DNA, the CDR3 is TGTGCCAGCAGTTTATCGGGACACTACGAGCAGTACCTC.

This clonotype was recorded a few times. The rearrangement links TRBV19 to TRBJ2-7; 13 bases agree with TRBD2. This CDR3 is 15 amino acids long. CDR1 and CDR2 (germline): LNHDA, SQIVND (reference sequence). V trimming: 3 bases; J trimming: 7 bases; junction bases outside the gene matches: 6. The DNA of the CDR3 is TGTGCCAGTAGTATCACTAGCGGGAGGGCGGGAGAGCAGTACTTC. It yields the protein CASSITSGRAGEQYF. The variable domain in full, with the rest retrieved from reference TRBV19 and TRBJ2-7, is DGGITQSPKYLFRKEGQNVTLSCEQNLNHDAMYWYRQDPGQGLRLIYYSQIVNDFQKGDIAEGYSVSREKKESFPLTVTSAQKNPTAFYLCASSITSGRAGEQYFGPGTRLTVT.

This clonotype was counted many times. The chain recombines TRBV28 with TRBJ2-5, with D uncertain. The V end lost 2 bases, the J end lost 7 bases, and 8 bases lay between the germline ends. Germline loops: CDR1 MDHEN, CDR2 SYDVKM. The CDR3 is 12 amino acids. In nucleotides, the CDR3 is TGTGCCAGCAGTTTAGAAAGCCGGACCCAGTACTTC. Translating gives CASSLESRTQYF.

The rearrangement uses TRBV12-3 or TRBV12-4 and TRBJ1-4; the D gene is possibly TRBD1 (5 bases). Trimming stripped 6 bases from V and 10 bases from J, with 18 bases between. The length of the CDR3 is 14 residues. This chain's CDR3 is CASSFGKGIGKLFF. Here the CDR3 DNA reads TGTGCCAGCAGCTTCGGGAAGGGGATTGGAAAACTGTTTTTT.

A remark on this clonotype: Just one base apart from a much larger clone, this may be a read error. The CDR3, as DNA: TGCGCCAGCGGACACGGGACAGATTCTATCATGAACACTGAAGCTTTCTTT. It is translated as CASGHGTDSIMNTEAFF. The chain uses TRBV5-1 and TRBJ1-1; 7 bases agree with TRBD1. CDR3 length equals 17 residues. Germline CDR1 and CDR2: SGHRS and YFSETQ. J gave up 0 bases and V 7 bases, and 15 bases lay outside the gene matches.

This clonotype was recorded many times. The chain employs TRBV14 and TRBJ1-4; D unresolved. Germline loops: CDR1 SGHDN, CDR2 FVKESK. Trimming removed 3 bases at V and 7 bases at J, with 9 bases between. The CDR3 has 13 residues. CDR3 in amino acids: CASSHLQGEKLFF. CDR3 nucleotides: TGTGCCAGCAGCCATTTACAAGGTGAAAAACTGTTTTTT.

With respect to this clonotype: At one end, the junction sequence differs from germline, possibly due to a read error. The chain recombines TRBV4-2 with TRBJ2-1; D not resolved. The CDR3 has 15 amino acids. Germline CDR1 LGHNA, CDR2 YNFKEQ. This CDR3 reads CVSSRLVSSYNEQFF. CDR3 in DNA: TGTGTCAGCAGCCGGTTAGTAAGTTCCTACAATGAGCAGTTCTTC.

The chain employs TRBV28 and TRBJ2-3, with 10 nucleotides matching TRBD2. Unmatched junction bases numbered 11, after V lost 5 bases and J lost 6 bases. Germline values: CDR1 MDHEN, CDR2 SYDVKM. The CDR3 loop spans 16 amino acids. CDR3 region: CASSTPSGGEGDTQYF. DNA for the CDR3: TGTGCCAGCAGTACTCCTAGCGGGGGTGAAGGGGATACGCAGTATTTT.

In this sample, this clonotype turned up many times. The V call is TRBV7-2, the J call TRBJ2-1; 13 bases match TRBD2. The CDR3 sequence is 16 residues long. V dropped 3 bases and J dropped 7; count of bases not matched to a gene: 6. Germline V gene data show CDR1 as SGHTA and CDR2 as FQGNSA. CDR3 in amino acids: CASSLGTSGIRNEQFF. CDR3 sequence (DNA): TGTGCCAGCAGCTTGGGGACTAGCGGGATTCGTAATGAGCAGTTCTTC.

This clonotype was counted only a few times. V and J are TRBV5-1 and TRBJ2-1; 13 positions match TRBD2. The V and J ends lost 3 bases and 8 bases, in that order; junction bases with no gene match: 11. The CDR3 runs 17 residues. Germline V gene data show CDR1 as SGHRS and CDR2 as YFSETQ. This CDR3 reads CASSWGPGLAGPDEQFF. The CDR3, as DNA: TGCGCCAGCAGCTGGGGGCCGGGACTAGCGGGACCCGATGAGCAGTTCTTC.

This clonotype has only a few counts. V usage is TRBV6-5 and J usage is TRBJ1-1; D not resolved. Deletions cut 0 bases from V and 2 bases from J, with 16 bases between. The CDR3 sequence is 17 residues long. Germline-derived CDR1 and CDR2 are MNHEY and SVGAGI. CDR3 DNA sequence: TGTGCCAGCAGTTACTCGAGGAGTGAGTTGGGAAACACTGAAGCTTTCTTT. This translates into CASSYSRSELGNTEAFF.

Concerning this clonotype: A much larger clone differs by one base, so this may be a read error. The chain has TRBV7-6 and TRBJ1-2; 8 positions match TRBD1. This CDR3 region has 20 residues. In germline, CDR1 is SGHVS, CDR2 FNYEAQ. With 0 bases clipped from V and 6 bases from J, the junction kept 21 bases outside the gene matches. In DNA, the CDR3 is TGTGCCAGCAGCTTAGCGATTAGCCAGGGGGCGCTTATGTTTCCGGATGGCTACACCTTC. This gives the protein CASSLAISQGALMFPDGYTF.

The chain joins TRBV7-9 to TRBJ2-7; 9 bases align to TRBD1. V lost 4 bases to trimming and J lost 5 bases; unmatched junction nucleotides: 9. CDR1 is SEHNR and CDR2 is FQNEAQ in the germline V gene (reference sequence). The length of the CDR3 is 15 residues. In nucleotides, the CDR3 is TGTGCCAGCAGCTCCGCCGGGACAGGGTTCAACGAGCAGTACTTC. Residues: CASSSAGTGFNEQYF.

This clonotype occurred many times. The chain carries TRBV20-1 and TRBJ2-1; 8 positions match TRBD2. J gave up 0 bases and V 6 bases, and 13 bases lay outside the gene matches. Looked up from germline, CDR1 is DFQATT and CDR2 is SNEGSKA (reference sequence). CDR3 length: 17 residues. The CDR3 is CSAPQAPGTSSYNEQFF. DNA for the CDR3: TGCAGTGCCCCGCAGGCCCCCGGGACTAGCTCCTACAATGAGCAGTTCTTC.

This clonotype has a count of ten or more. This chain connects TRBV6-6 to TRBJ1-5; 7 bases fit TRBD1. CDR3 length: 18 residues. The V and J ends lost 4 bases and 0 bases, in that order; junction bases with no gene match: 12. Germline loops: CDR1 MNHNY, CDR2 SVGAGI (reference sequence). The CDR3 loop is CASSSAGTDFNSNQPQHF. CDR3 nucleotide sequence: TGTGCCAGCAGTTCCGCGGGGACAGATTTTAATAGCAATCAGCCCCAGCATTTT.

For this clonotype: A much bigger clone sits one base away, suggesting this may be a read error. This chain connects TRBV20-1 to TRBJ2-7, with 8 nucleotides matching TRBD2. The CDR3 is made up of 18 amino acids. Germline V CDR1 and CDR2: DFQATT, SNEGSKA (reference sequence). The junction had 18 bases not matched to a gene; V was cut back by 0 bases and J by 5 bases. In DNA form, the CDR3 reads TGCAGTGCTAGAGATGGCGCGGCTAGCGGGTTTAGCCCCCACGAGCAGTACTTC. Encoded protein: CSARDGAASGFSPHEQYF.

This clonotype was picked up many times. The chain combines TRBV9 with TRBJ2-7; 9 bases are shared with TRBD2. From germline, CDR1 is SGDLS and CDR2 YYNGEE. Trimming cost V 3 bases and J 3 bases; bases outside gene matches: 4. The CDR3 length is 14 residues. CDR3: CASSGGTSFYEQYF. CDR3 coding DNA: TGTGCCAGCAGCGGCGGGACTAGCTTCTACGAGCAGTACTTC.

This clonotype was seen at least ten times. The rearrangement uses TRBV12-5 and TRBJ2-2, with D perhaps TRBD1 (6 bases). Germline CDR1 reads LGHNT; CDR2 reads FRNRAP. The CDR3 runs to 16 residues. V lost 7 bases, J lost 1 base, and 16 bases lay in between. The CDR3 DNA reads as TGTGCTAGTGCCTCTACCCCGGGACAGAACACCGGGGAGCTGTTTTTT. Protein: CASASTPGQNTGELFF.

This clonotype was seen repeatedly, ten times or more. The CDR3 DNA reads TGTGCCAGCAGCGCTAGCGGGACAGCTCTATACGAGCAGTACTTC. Translation gives CASSASGTALYEQYF. This chain links TRBV9 with TRBJ2-7; 9 bases are a match to TRBD2. The CDR3 contains 15 residues. CDR1 and CDR2 from the germline V gene are SGDLS and YYNGEE. The V segment lost 3 bases and the J segment 4 bases; nucleotides outside the gene matches: 8.

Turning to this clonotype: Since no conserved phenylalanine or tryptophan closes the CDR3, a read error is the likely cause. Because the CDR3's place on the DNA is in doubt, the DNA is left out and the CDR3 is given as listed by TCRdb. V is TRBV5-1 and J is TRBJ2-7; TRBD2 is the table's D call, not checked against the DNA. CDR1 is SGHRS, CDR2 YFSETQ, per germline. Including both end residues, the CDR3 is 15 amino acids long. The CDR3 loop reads CASSLTSGGNYEQYL.

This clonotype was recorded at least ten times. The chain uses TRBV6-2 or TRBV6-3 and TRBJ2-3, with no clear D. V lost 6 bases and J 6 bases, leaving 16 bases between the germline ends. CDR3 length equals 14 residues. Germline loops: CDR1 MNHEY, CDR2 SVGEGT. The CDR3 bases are TGTGCCAGCAGGATGTGGGAAAGCGTGGATACGCAGTATTTT. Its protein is CASRMWESVDTQYF.

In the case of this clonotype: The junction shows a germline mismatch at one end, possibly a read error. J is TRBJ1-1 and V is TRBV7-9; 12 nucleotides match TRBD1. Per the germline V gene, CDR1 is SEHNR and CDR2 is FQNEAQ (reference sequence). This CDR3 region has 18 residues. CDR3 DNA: TGTGCCAGCAGCCCCGTGGACCGGGACAGGGGGCTGAACACTGAAGCTTGCTTT. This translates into CASSPVDRDRGLNTEACF.